This is a list of T cell receptor beta chains from one sample in a study of Ad26.COV2.S vaccination and SARS-CoV-2 variants. Profiling relied on immunoSEQ multiplex PCR, and the TCRdb table lists in-frame clones only, not all of them. The sample has some 520,000 clones, approximately 90% seen once; the top ten hold roughly 13%. The sequencing used peripheral blood, collected in a trial of Ad26.COV2.S vaccine versus placebo. The receptor set was obtained from a person between 18 and 65 years old who received the Ad26.COV2.S COVID-19 vaccine or a placebo. CDR3s include the opening cysteine and the closing phenylalanine or tryptophan.

v_gene: TRBV6-2/TRBV6-3; j_gene: TRBJ2-7; CDR3aa: CASSYGVGDEQYF
v_gene: TRBV5-1; j_gene: TRBJ2-7; CDR3aa: CASSLATAAKQYF
v_gene: TRBV4-3; j_gene: TRBJ2-6; CDR3aa: CASSQDLGRLGSGANVLTF
v_gene: TRBV18; j_gene: TRBJ1-4; CDR3aa: CASSQFRSPNEKLFF
v_gene: TRBV30; j_gene: TRBJ1-1; CDR3aa: CAWSLGTEAFF
v_gene: TRBV5-4; j_gene: TRBJ2-7; CDR3aa: CASSPGASYYEQYF
v_gene: TRBV5-4; j_gene: TRBJ2-7; CDR3aa: CASSPGLAGGRWHF
v_gene: TRBV14; j_gene: TRBJ2-1; CDR3aa: CASSQDGFNHYNEQFF
v_gene: TRBV12-3/TRBV12-4; j_gene: TRBJ2-3; CDR3aa: CASSLSGRDTQYF
v_gene: TRBV7-2; j_gene: TRBJ1-5; CDR3aa: CASSLGTRDLPQHF
v_gene: TRBV2; j_gene: TRBJ2-1; CDR3aa: CASSNQLAGRYNEQFF
v_gene: TRBV2; j_gene: TRBJ2-7; CDR3aa: CASSETYEQYF
v_gene: TRBV6-5; j_gene: TRBJ2-2; CDR3aa: CASTQGGTGELFF
v_gene: TRBV11-1; j_gene: TRBJ1-4; CDR3aa: CASSRGRIANEKLFF
v_gene: TRBV6-5; j_gene: TRBJ1-2; CDR3aa: CASRSQGGKNYGYTF
v_gene: TRBV19; j_gene: TRBJ1-1; CDR3aa: CASSKRSENTEAFF
v_gene: TRBV5-1; j_gene: TRBJ2-1; CDR3aa: CASSLDGSSYNEQFF
v_gene: TRBV7-9; j_gene: TRBJ2-1; CDR3aa: CASSARLGTSGTYNEQFF
v_gene: TRBV7-2; j_gene: TRBJ2-3; CDR3aa: CASSAVVGAWIAGTDTQYF
v_gene: TRBV14; j_gene: TRBJ1-6; CDR3aa: CASSPDRSSPLHF
v_gene: TRBV7-9; j_gene: TRBJ1-3; CDR3aa: CAGGGQGVSGNTIYF
v_gene: TRBV18; j_gene: TRBJ2-7; CDR3aa: CASSRSGTPYEQYF
v_gene: TRBV24-1; j_gene: TRBJ2-7; CDR3aa: CATSDLREQYF
v_gene: TRBV5-4; j_gene: TRBJ1-3; CDR3aa: CASSLGVGNTIYF
v_gene: TRBV5-1; j_gene: TRBJ2-6; CDR3aa: CASSLVRGAANVLTF
v_gene: TRBV28; j_gene: TRBJ1-2; CDR3aa: CASSRTGRYGYTF
v_gene: TRBV18; j_gene: TRBJ2-2; CDR3aa: CASSPGQIGELFF
v_gene: TRBV4-1; j_gene: TRBJ2-1; CDR3aa: CASSQEETNYNEQFF
v_gene: TRBV28; j_gene: TRBJ2-6; CDR3aa: CASSFHSSGANVLTF
v_gene: TRBV7-2; j_gene: TRBJ1-1; CDR3aa: CASSSFPRGQRNTEAFF
v_gene: TRBV10-3; j_gene: TRBJ1-6; CDR3aa: CAIRETDSPLHF
v_gene: TRBV19; j_gene: TRBJ1-2; CDR3aa: CASSMEGDYGYTF
v_gene: TRBV7-8; j_gene: TRBJ2-4; CDR3aa: CASSLFGLAGVAKNIQYF
v_gene: TRBV2; j_gene: TRBJ1-1; CDR3aa: CASSEVPGTEAFF
v_gene: TRBV10-3; j_gene: TRBJ2-1; CDR3aa: CAITAQGTDNEQFF
v_gene: TRBV4-3; j_gene: TRBJ1-3; CDR3aa: CASSQVRGAGNTIYF
v_gene: TRBV28; j_gene: TRBJ2-7; CDR3aa: CASSLLGTVGQYF
v_gene: TRBV28; j_gene: TRBJ1-1; CDR3aa: CASSFQENGAFF
v_gene: TRBV28; j_gene: TRBJ1-5; CDR3aa: CASSLSETYVF
v_gene: TRBV28; j_gene: TRBJ1-1; CDR3aa: CASSLSPVVEAFF
v_gene: TRBV6-4; j_gene: TRBJ2-7; CDR3aa: CASSPTLGSREQYF
v_gene: TRBV28; j_gene: TRBJ1-5; CDR3aa: CAIKTGWSNQPQHF
v_gene: TRBV4-3; j_gene: TRBJ2-5; CDR3aa: CASSQDVGGFTPAGLHPETQYF
v_gene: TRBV10-3; j_gene: TRBJ2-7; CDR3aa: CAISEGTSGYEQYF
v_gene: TRBV27; j_gene: TRBJ1-5; CDR3aa: CASSKRLQNSNQPQHF
v_gene: TRBV9; j_gene: TRBJ1-1; CDR3aa: CASSVDPMNTEAFF
v_gene: TRBV11-2; j_gene: TRBJ2-7; CDR3aa: CASSLDNEQYF
v_gene: TRBV9; j_gene: TRBJ1-1; CDR3aa: CASSVGPQGRGTEAFF